The 3 T cell receptor beta chains listed next were all sequenced from one sample in a study of T-cell reconstitution after alpha-beta-depleted transplantation in children. Unique molecular identifiers featured in how the TCRbeta library was prepared. TCRdb called the PCR reads again in MiXCR, with one record for every CDR3 protein. This sample yields over 150,000 distinct CDR3 sequences, of which approximately 12% are seen a single time; about 12% belongs to the top ten. The sample was PBMCs, taken before TCRalphabeta/CD19-depleted stem cell transplant. These receptors came from a boy aged 2 to 10 with acute myeloid leukemia, due to receive a stem cell transplant.

This clonotype was seen repeatedly, ten times or more. The chain couples TRBV20-1 to TRBJ2-3; D uncertain. This CDR3 is 10 amino acids long. V lost 1 base, J lost 7 bases, and 3 bases lay in between. The germline gives CDR1 DFQATT, CDR2 SNEGSKA (reference sequence). CDR3 sequence: CSARAYTQYF. The DNA of the CDR3 is TGCAGTGCTAGAGCCTATACGCAGTATTTT.

This clonotype occurred many times. The CDR3, as DNA: TGCGCCAGCAGCCAAGTTTTTACTAGCGGGGGGAATGAGCAGTTCTTC. This sequence encodes CASSQVFTSGGNEQFF. The rearrangement uses TRBV4-1 and TRBJ2-1; 12 positions match TRBD2. The CDR3 totals 16 residues. Germline V gives CDR1 MGHRA, CDR2 YSYEKL. Losses at the gene ends were 1 base for V and 7 bases for J; bases not matched to a gene: 5.

This clonotype was seen ten or more times. The rearrangement links TRBV7-2 to TRBJ1-2; TRBD1 matches at 8 bases. Germline lookup yields CDR1 SGHTA and CDR2 FQGNSA. V was clipped by 3 bases and J by 1 base; unmatched bases: 16. The CDR3 contains 19 residues. The CDR3 DNA follows: TGTGCCAGCAGCTTTTCAAGAAACCGGGACAGGTCATATAACTATGGCTACACCTTC. It encodes CASSFSRNRDRSYNYGYTF. Looking up the rest from reference TRBV7-2 and TRBJ1-2 gives the full variable domain: GAGVSQSPSNKVTEKGKDVELRCDPISGHTALYWYRQSLGQGLEFLIYFQGNSAPDKSGLPSDRFSAERTGGSVSTLTIQRTQQEDSAVYLCASSFSRNRDRSYNYGYTFGSGTRLTVV.